A single sample gave rise to the 14 T cell receptor beta chains below, sequenced in a study of T cells in Graves' hyperthyroidism and ophthalmopathy. Researchers amplified the TCR beta CDR3 regions from RNA transcripts. An initial round of RT-PCR targeting the TCR CDR3 relied on the HTBI primer set. TCRdb called the multiplex PCR reads again in MiXCR, with one record for every CDR3 protein. The sample holds a few hundred thousand distinct CDR3 sequences, around 14% seen once. The sample taken for sequencing was blood. The receptors stem from a woman in her 30s with Graves' hyperthyroidism.

This clonotype was observed once. A much larger clone lies a single base off, so this may be a read error. J is TRBJ1-1 and V is TRBV30; perhaps TRBD1 as D (6 bases). Germline CDR1 and CDR2: GTSNPN and SVGIG (reference sequence). The CDR3 sequence is 13 residues long. Trimming shortened V by 5 bases and J by 5 bases, and 15 bases separated the two germline ends. CDR3 in amino acids: CAWGRTEVTEAFF. CDR3 in DNA: TGTGCCTGGGGTCGGACAGAAGTAACTGAAGCTTTCTTT.

As concerns this clonotype: A much larger clone is a single base away; this may be a read error. The rearrangement joins TRBV18 to TRBJ2-1, with D perhaps matching TRBD2 (5 bases). Trimming took off 3 bases at V and 7 bases at J, with 10 bases between the two ends. CDR3 length: 13 amino acids. Germline-derived CDR1 and CDR2 are KGHSH and LQKENI. CDR3 residues: CASSPNGENEQFF. The CDR3 DNA sequence: TGTGCCAGCTCACCCAACGGGGAGAATGAGCAGTTCTTC. Full variable domain (remainder filled in from reference TRBV18 and TRBJ2-1): NAGVMQNPRHLVRRRGQEARLRCSPMKGHSHVYWYRQLPEEGLKFMVYLQKENIIDESGMPKERFSAEFPKEGPSILRIQQVVRGDSAAYFCASSPNGENEQFFGPGTRLTVL.

This clonotype came up many times. The chain has TRBV20-1 and TRBJ2-5; no reliable D call. V lost 0 bases to trimming and J lost 1 base, with 12 bases between them. CDR1 DFQATT and CDR2 SNEGSKA come from the germline V gene (reference sequence). The CDR3 length is 15 residues. CDR3 bases: TGCAGTGCTAGAGATTGGTCGGGCGTCCAAGAGACCCAGTACTTC. It is translated as CSARDWSGVQETQYF.

The table lists this clonotype with many counts. This chain uses TRBV28 with TRBJ1-1; no clear D. The CDR3 spans 14 residues. V lost 7 bases and J lost 7, with 19 bases in between. Looked up from germline, CDR1 is MDHEN and CDR2 is SYDVKM. The CDR3 loop is CASTRFRGTREAFF. Written as DNA, the CDR3 is TGTGCCAGCACCCGATTTCGGGGAACCCGTGAAGCTTTCTTT.

The sample holds many counts of this clonotype. J is TRBJ2-1 and V is TRBV28, with D possibly being TRBD1 (6 bases). Deletions cut 5 bases from V and 2 bases from J, with 7 bases between. The CDR3 runs 13 residues. CDR1 and CDR2 (germline): MDHEN, SYDVKM. As DNA, the CDR3 is TGTGCCAGCAGTAGGGGGACCTACAATGAGCAGTTCTTC. Its protein product is CASSRGTYNEQFF.

A few counts support this clonotype. This chain links TRBV11-2 with TRBJ2-3; no definite D call. The V gene lost 4 bases and the J gene lost 0 bases, with 11 bases spanning the gap. CDR3 size: 15 residues. The germline gives CDR1 SGHAT, CDR2 FQNNGV. The CDR3 sequence: CASSSLGASTDTQYF. CDR3 DNA: TGTGCCAGCAGCTCCCTCGGCGCAAGCACAGATACGCAGTATTTT.

This clonotype was counted ten times or more. This rearrangement joins TRBV12-3 or TRBV12-4 to TRBJ1-5; D gene unclear. The CDR3 extends over 14 amino acids. V lost 5 bases and J lost 5, with 13 bases in between. The DNA of the CDR3 is TGTGCCAGCAGTCACGTCAGCTCGGATCAGCCCCAGCATTTT. Translating gives CASSHVSSDQPQHF.

This clonotype turned up a few times. This chain joins TRBV9 and TRBJ2-1; no clear D. Per germline, CDR1 SGDLS and CDR2 YYNGEE. This CDR3 has 15 residues. V was pared by 4 bases and J by 0 bases, with 11 bases between. In DNA, the CDR3 is TGTGCCAGCAGCCTGGACGGCGACTCCTACAATGAGCAGTTCTTC. Translation gives CASSLDGDSYNEQFF.

This clonotype was detected many times. The chain recombines TRBV20-1 with TRBJ2-7, with 11 nucleotides matching TRBD2. Losses at the gene ends were 4 bases for V and 2 bases for J; bases not matched to a gene: 7. From germline, CDR1 is DFQATT and CDR2 SNEGSKA (reference sequence). The CDR3 sequence is 15 residues long. The CDR3 sequence: CSATPGLAVPYEQYF. The CDR3 bases are TGCAGTGCTACTCCGGGACTAGCGGTGCCCTACGAGCAGTACTTC.

Many counts were recorded for this clonotype. The CDR3 is CASSQVGTSVGELFF. For the CDR3, the DNA is TGTGCCAGCAGCCAAGTCGGGACTAGCGTCGGGGAGCTGTTTTTT. V is TRBV4-2 and J is TRBJ2-2; 10 bases align to TRBD2. The ends lost 1 base at V and 7 bases at J; junction bases unmatched: 3. CDR3 length: 15 residues. CDR1 is LGHNA and CDR2 is YNFKEQ in the germline V gene.

This clonotype was counted at least ten times. This chain links TRBV3-1 with TRBJ2-2, with 8 bases aligning to TRBD2. V lost 1 base, J lost 5 bases, and 3 bases stayed unmatched. This CDR3 has 15 residues. Germline CDR1 is LGHDT and CDR2 is YNNKEL (reference sequence). The CDR3 nucleotides are TGTGCCAGCAGCCAAGCGGGAGGGGAGACCGGGGAGCTGTTTTTT. It codes for CASSQAGGETGELFF.

V gene TRBV20-1 combines with J gene TRBJ2-7; D possibly corresponds to TRBD2 (6 bases). The CDR3 extends over 13 amino acids. Germline-derived CDR1 and CDR2 are DFQATT and SNEGSKA (reference sequence). Between the trimmed V and J ends, which lost 6 bases and 0 bases, there was a span of 12 bases. CDR3 in amino acids: CSARRRDSYEQYF. CDR3 bases: TGCAGTGCCAGACGGAGGGACTCCTACGAGCAGTACTTC.

The chain couples TRBV4-2 to TRBJ2-7; 9 positions match TRBD2. The length of the CDR3 is 14 residues. The J segment lost 6 bases and the V segment lost 3 bases, leaving 6 bases of the junction unmatched. Per the germline V gene, CDR1 is LGHNA and CDR2 is YNFKEQ. CDR3 protein: CASSQVAGALEQYF. Written as DNA, the CDR3 is TGTGCCAGCAGCCAGGTAGCGGGAGCGCTCGAGCAGTACTTC.

This clonotype has just a few counts. The genes are TRBV19 and TRBJ1-2; tentative D call: TRBD1 (6 bases). V dropped 1 base and J dropped 9 bases, with 15 bases sitting between them. The CDR3 sequence is 14 residues long. Germline V gene data show CDR1 as LNHDA and CDR2 as SQIVND (reference sequence). The CDR3: CASSIAPTGASYTF. Written as DNA, the CDR3 is TGTGCCAGTAGTATAGCTCCGACAGGAGCGAGCTACACCTTC. Using reference TRBV19 and TRBJ1-2 for the parts outside the CDR3, the full variable domain is DGGITQSPKYLFRKEGQNVTLSCEQNLNHDAMYWYRQDPGQGLRLIYYSQIVNDFQKGDIAEGYSVSREKKESFPLTVTSAQKNPTAFYLCASSIAPTGASYTFGSGTRLTVV.